What follows are 30 T cell receptor beta chains derived from one specimen sequenced in a study of monozygotic twins with inflammatory bowel disease. TCRdb reprocessed the 5' RACE reads, keeping one entry per CDR3 protein, no DNA. Its table lists approximately 400,000 distinct CDR3 sequences. The source material was blood. The receptors derive from a human donor with ulcerative colitis or Crohn's disease, or a healthy co-twin of an affected twin (not recorded which).

The chain joins TRBV5-1 to TRBJ2-5; the D call from TCRdb, TRBD2, cannot be confirmed without DNA. Germline values: CDR1 SGHRS, CDR2 YFSETQ. The CDR3 length is 18 residues. CDR3 region: CASSLPQGSGGLQETQYF. The whole variable domain, filled in from reference TRBV5-1 and TRBJ2-5, reads KAGVTQTPRYLIKTRGQQVTLSCSPISGHRSVSWYQQTPGQGLQFLFEYFSETQRNKGNFPGRFSGRQFSNSRSEMNVSTLELGDSALYLCASSLPQGSGGLQETQYFGPGTRLLVL.

The V call is TRBV20-1, the J call TRBJ2-2; the TCRdb D gene call, TRBD1, has no DNA to confirm it. The CDR3 length is 14 residues. The V gene's germline CDR1 is DFQATT and CDR2 SNEGSKA (reference sequence). The CDR3 region is CSARAGGNTGELFF.

The genes are TRBV7-2 and TRBJ1-4; the D call from TCRdb, TRBD1, cannot be confirmed without DNA. This CDR3 contains 14 residues. Germline loops: CDR1 SGHTA, CDR2 FQGNSA. This CDR3 is CASSLTGNGEKLFF. Variable domain in full (rest from reference TRBV7-2 and TRBJ1-4): GAGVSQSPSNKVTEKGKDVELRCDPISGHTALYWYRQSLGQGLEFLIYFQGNSAPDKSGLPSDRFSAERTGGSVSTLTIQRTQQEDSAVYLCASSLTGNGEKLFFGSGTQLSVL.

This chain links TRBV3-1 with TRBJ2-5; TCRdb outputs TRBD2, but without DNA this stays unchecked. The CDR3 is 13 amino acids. Germline-derived CDR1 and CDR2 are LGHDT and YNNKEL (reference sequence). The CDR3 sequence: CASSHISGETQYF.

V and J are TRBV5-1 and TRBJ2-7; TCRdb names TRBD1, which stays unverified in the absence of DNA. The CDR3 extends over 13 amino acids. Germline values: CDR1 SGHRS, CDR2 YFSETQ. The CDR3 loop reads CASSWVGGDEQYF.

This CDR3 is CASKQAPTQNTEAFF. The rearrangement uses TRBV5-1 and TRBJ1-1; TCRdb gives TRBD1 as the D gene, but with no DNA this cannot be confirmed. Germline loops: CDR1 SGHRS, CDR2 YFSETQ. The CDR3 consists of 15 residues. Complete variable domain (other parts from reference TRBV5-1 and TRBJ1-1): KAGVTQTPRYLIKTRGQQVTLSCSPISGHRSVSWYQQTPGQGLQFLFEYFSETQRNKGNFPGRFSGRQFSNSRSEMNVSTLELGDSALYLCASKQAPTQNTEAFFGQGTRLTVV.

The chain combines TRBV9 with TRBJ1-5. The CDR3 is made up of 14 amino acids. Germline loops: CDR1 SGDLS, CDR2 YYNGEE. CDR3 protein: CASSVGGSNQPQHF.

This chain connects TRBV20-1 to TRBJ2-3; TCRdb gives TRBD2 as the D gene, but with no DNA this cannot be confirmed. The V gene's germline CDR1 is DFQATT and CDR2 SNEGSKA (reference sequence). The CDR3 extends over 15 amino acids. CDR3 in amino acids: CSARDFAGFTDTQYF.

This rearrangement joins TRBV12-3 or TRBV12-4 to TRBJ1-2. The CDR3 extends over 14 amino acids. The CDR3 region is CASRGDGFNYGYTF.

V gene TRBV20-1 combines with J gene TRBJ2-5. CDR1 is DFQATT, CDR2 SNEGSKA, per germline (reference sequence). CDR3 size: 13 residues. CDR3 amino acids: CSAREVALGTQYF.

The rearrangement links TRBV19 to TRBJ1-1; TCRdb's D call of TRBD1 is untestable without DNA. The CDR3 has 14 amino acids. Per germline, CDR1 LNHDA and CDR2 SQIVND (reference sequence). CDR3 amino acids: CASSRQGAYTEAFF.

This chain connects TRBV5-1 to TRBJ1-6; TCRdb gives TRBD1 as the D gene, but with no DNA this cannot be confirmed. The CDR3 is 15 residues long. Germline V gene data show CDR1 as SGHRS and CDR2 as YFSETQ. CDR3: CASSFIGQGDSPLHF. Filled out from reference TRBV5-1 and TRBJ1-6, the complete variable domain reads KAGVTQTPRYLIKTRGQQVTLSCSPISGHRSVSWYQQTPGQGLQFLFEYFSETQRNKGNFPGRFSGRQFSNSRSEMNVSTLELGDSALYLCASSFIGQGDSPLHFGNGTRLTVT.

The chain has TRBV2 and TRBJ2-7. CDR1 is SNHLY and CDR2 is FYNNEI in the germline V gene. This CDR3 region has 13 residues. The CDR3 is CASTESYRNEQYF.

The chain combines TRBV12-3 or TRBV12-4 with TRBJ1-1. The CDR3 loop spans 14 amino acids. CDR3 sequence: CASSLIRVDTEAFF.

The chain uses TRBV30 and TRBJ2-7. CDR1 is GTSNPN and CDR2 is SVGIG in the germline V gene (reference sequence). The CDR3 is 12 amino acids. CDR3 sequence reads: CAWSTNLGEQYF.

The rearrangement joins TRBV7-2 to TRBJ2-4; TCRdb gives TRBD1 as the D gene, but with no DNA this cannot be confirmed. In germline, CDR1 is SGHTA, CDR2 FQGNSA. This CDR3 is 14 amino acids long. CDR3 region: CASSFQQGGNIQYF.

The V call is TRBV10-2, the J call TRBJ1-2. CDR1 WSHSY and CDR2 SAAADI come from the germline V gene. This CDR3 is 13 amino acids long. CDR3 protein: CAIQPAETYGYTF.

The V call is TRBV5-6, the J call TRBJ2-1; TCRdb indicates TRBD1, and absent DNA this call remains unverified. Germline CDR1 and CDR2: SGHDT and YYEEEE. The length of the CDR3 is 16 residues. The CDR3 loop reads CASSFTPGQEHNEQFF.

The V gene is TRBV15, the J gene TRBJ2-7. The CDR3 sequence is 14 residues long. Germline V gene sequence: CDR1 LNHNV, CDR2 YYDKDF (reference sequence). CDR3 loop: CATSRTSGWYEQYF.

The rearrangement joins TRBV7-9 to TRBJ2-7; TCRdb returns TRBD2, unconfirmable since there is no DNA. The CDR3 sequence is 14 residues long. Germline V gives CDR1 SEHNR, CDR2 FQNEAQ (reference sequence). The CDR3 loop reads CASSKLAGTYEQYF.

The V and J genes are TRBV19 and TRBJ2-2; TCRdb's D call, TRBD2, is unchecked because there is no DNA. Per the germline V gene, CDR1 is LNHDA and CDR2 is SQIVND (reference sequence). This CDR3 is built from 16 residues. The CDR3 loop reads CASSPIGLANTGELFF.

The chain has TRBV4-2 and TRBJ1-4; TCRdb selects TRBD1, and the lack of DNA leaves this call unchecked. CDR1 is LGHNA, CDR2 YNFKEQ, per germline. The CDR3 totals 15 residues. The CDR3 protein is CASSPRDRNNEKLFF.

V and J are TRBV12-3 or TRBV12-4 and TRBJ2-7; TCRdb's D call, TRBD1, is unchecked because there is no DNA. The CDR3 is 15 amino acids. The CDR3 sequence is CASNRRDRGVYEQYF.

The chain links TRBV28 to TRBJ2-1; TCRdb outputs TRBD1, but without DNA this stays unchecked. Germline CDR1 reads MDHEN; CDR2 reads SYDVKM. This CDR3 region has 11 residues. CDR3 in amino acids: CASSFRDEQFF. The complete variable domain, with remaining parts taken from reference TRBV28 and TRBJ2-1, reads DVKVTQSSRYLVKRTGEKVFLECVQDMDHENMFWYRQDPGLGLRLIYFSYDVKMKEKGDIPEGYSVSREKKERFSLILESASTNQTSMYLCASSFRDEQFFGPGTRLTVL.

The genes are TRBV14 and TRBJ1-4; TCRdb's assignment of TRBD1 cannot be checked, as there is no DNA. The CDR3 runs to 13 residues. The germline gives CDR1 SGHDN, CDR2 FVKESK. The CDR3 is CASSQKTGSKLFF.

CDR3 protein: CASTDRMSNYGYTF. This chain links TRBV6-2 or TRBV6-3 with TRBJ1-2; no DNA is available, so the TRBD1 call from TCRdb remains unchecked. Looked up from germline, CDR1 is MNHEY and CDR2 is SVGEGT. This CDR3 region has 14 residues.

The J gene is TRBJ2-1, the V gene TRBV11-2; TCRdb's D call, TRBD1, is unchecked because there is no DNA. The CDR3 is made up of 16 amino acids. The V gene's germline CDR1 is SGHAT and CDR2 FQNNGV. This CDR3 is CASSTKYGTGYNEQFF.

The genes are TRBV20-1 and TRBJ2-7; TCRdb picks TRBD1, but there is no DNA to check that call. Per the germline V gene, CDR1 is DFQATT and CDR2 is SNEGSKA (reference sequence). This CDR3 has 14 amino acids. CDR3 sequence reads: CSAASGTGFYEQYF.

The CDR3 protein is CASRPTAVRELFF. The J gene is TRBJ2-2, the V gene TRBV4-1; TCRdb's D gene call, TRBD1, goes unchecked for lack of DNA. The germline V gene has CDR1 MGHRA and CDR2 YSYEKL. The CDR3 is 13 amino acids.

The chain links TRBV11-2 to TRBJ1-4; without DNA, the TCRdb call of TRBD1 cannot be checked. The CDR3 totals 14 residues. Germline values: CDR1 SGHAT, CDR2 FQNNGV. This CDR3 is CASSFRGRGEKLFF.